The 9 T cell receptor beta chains in this list originate from one sample, sequenced in a study of response to subunit inactivated influenza vaccine (dated by TCRdb to the late 2010s). Library construction relied on RT-PCR. Sequenced using an Illumina HiSeq 2500. TCRdb redid the processing of the public reads, applying fastp at Q25 and MiXCR, and retained in-frame beta chains. Rows with a matching CDR3 protein are joined into one entry that keeps the most common DNA and genes. Recorded for this sample are 700,000 to 900,000 distinct CDR3 sequences; 21% of them occurred a single time. The top ten clones comprise 10% of the sample. Material: PBMCs from blood, obtained roughly 5 days after vaccination. These receptors originate from a man aged 50-59 years who received an inactivated influenza vaccine. Donor details come from another sample of the same person, matched by shared clones.

The sample holds a few counts of this clonotype. Here the CDR3 DNA reads TGTGCCACCAGTGCCCGGCGGGACTGGAACACCGGGGAGCTGTTTTTT. Protein: CATSARRDWNTGELFF. This chain links TRBV24-1 with TRBJ2-2; perhaps TRBD2 as D (6 bases). This CDR3 has 16 residues. Looked up from germline, CDR1 is KGHDR and CDR2 is SFDVKD. V was shortened by 5 bases and J by 1 base, with 13 bases between the two germline ends.

This clonotype has more than one count but fewer than ten. The gene calls are TRBV4-1 and TRBJ2-7; weak D call: TRBD1 (7 bases). Germline loops: CDR1 MGHRA, CDR2 YSYEKL. Trimming took 4 bases from V and 2 from J, leaving 15 bases between them. The CDR3 totals 15 residues. The CDR3 loop reads CASSRSGQGAYEQYF. CDR3 DNA: TGCGCCAGCAGCCGAAGCGGGCAGGGGGCCTACGAGCAGTACTTC.

This clonotype was seen a few times. J is TRBJ2-7 and V is TRBV6-5, with 10 bases identical to TRBD2. Germline V lookup: CDR1 MNHEY, CDR2 SVGAGI. The CDR3 spans 16 residues. V lost 4 bases to trimming and J lost 3 bases; unmatched junction nucleotides: 9. CDR3 sequence reads: CASSSGLAGAGYEQYF. The CDR3, as DNA: TGTGCCAGCAGTTCCGGGCTAGCGGGAGCCGGCTACGAGCAGTACTTC.

The gene calls are TRBV7-2 and TRBJ2-1; D is perhaps TRBD1 (5 bases). This CDR3 has 16 residues. Germline assignment: CDR1 SGHTA and CDR2 FQGNSA. V gave up 0 bases and J gave up 7 bases, with 16 bases separating them. DNA of the CDR3: TGTGCCAGCAGCTTAGCGTCGGCAGGGTGGTCGAATGAGCAGTTCTTC. It encodes CASSLASAGWSNEQFF.

CDR3: CATSRAGPYQPQHF. CDR3 sequence (DNA): TGTGCCACCAGCAGAGCGGGTCCGTATCAGCCCCAGCATTTT. The chain carries TRBV15 and TRBJ1-5; D is uncertain. The V and J ends lost 1 base and 5 bases respectively, with 9 bases between them. Germline V gives CDR1 LNHNV, CDR2 YYDKDF (reference sequence). This CDR3 region has 14 residues.

The genes are TRBV20-1 and TRBJ2-3; possibly TRBD1 for D (6 bases). In germline, CDR1 is DFQATT, CDR2 SNEGSKA (reference sequence). The CDR3 is 15 amino acids. With 1 base removed from V and 10 bases from J, the gap between germline ends came to 21 bases. CDR3 nucleotides: TGCAGTGCTAGAGCGGGACACCTTTCGGACCAGGCGCAGTATTTT. Protein product: CSARAGHLSDQAQYF.

This sequence joins TRBV7-9 and TRBJ2-1, with 8 bases lining up with TRBD1. There are 16 residues in the CDR3. The V gene's germline CDR1 is SEHNR and CDR2 FQNEAQ (reference sequence). J gave up 1 base and V 5 bases, and 7 bases lay outside the gene matches. The CDR3 loop reads CASSPPRGLSYNEQFF. Here the CDR3 DNA reads TGTGCCAGCAGCCCTCCCAGGGGGCTTTCCTACAATGAGCAGTTCTTC.

J is TRBJ2-7 and V is TRBV15; perhaps TRBD2 as D (6 bases). This CDR3 region has 15 residues. Per germline, CDR1 LNHNV and CDR2 YYDKDF (reference sequence). Trimming removed 1 base from V and 5 bases from J, with 15 bases in between. CDR3 DNA: TGTGCCACCAGCAGAGCCCCGGGAGTATCCGACGAGCAGTACTTC. As protein: CATSRAPGVSDEQYF.

J is TRBJ2-3 and V is TRBV7-8, with D unresolved. The V gene lost 1 base and the J gene lost 10 bases, with 6 bases spanning the gap. Germline values: CDR1 SGHVS, CDR2 FQNEAQ. The CDR3 sequence is 11 residues long. CDR3 in DNA: TGTGCCAGCAGCTTAGACGCCGCGCAGTATTTT. It specifies CASSLDAAQYF.